This entry lists 12 T cell receptor beta chains sequenced from one sample in a study of blood T cell repertoires in COVID-19. Assay: immunoSEQ multiplex PCR; the TCRdb copy retains only in-frame clones and omits some. The sample carries approximately 300,000 clones, around nine tenths recorded once. Material for sequencing was PBMCs or T cells enriched from blood (not recorded which). These receptor sequences come from a woman in her 30s who had been exposed to COVID-19.

Only one count was recorded for this clone. The genes are TRBV10-3 and TRBJ1-1, with 10 bases fitting TRBD1. CDR1 and CDR2 from the germline V gene are ENHRY and SYGVKD. The length of the CDR3 is 14 residues. V trimming: 2 bases; J trimming: 10 bases; junction bases outside the gene matches: 7. CDR3 region: CAISEGGTGAVAFF. In DNA form, the CDR3 reads TGTGCCATCAGTGAGGGGGGGACAGGGGCTGTAGCTTTCTTT.

The rearrangement links TRBV3-1 (or the pseudogene TRBV3-2) to TRBJ2-1; D is perhaps TRBD2 (6 bases). Germline V gene lookup returns CDR1 LGHDT and CDR2 YNNKEL (reference sequence). CDR3 length: 12 amino acids. V shed 4 bases and J shed 9 bases, with 10 bases lying between them. Written as DNA, the CDR3 is TGTGCCAGCAGCCGTGTGGGGGGTGAGCAGTTCTTC. This sequence encodes CASSRVGGEQFF.

The chain is built from TRBV5-1 and TRBJ1-1; D call uncertain. The CDR3 runs to 14 residues. Per germline, CDR1 SGHRS and CDR2 YFSETQ. Between the trimmed V and J ends, which lost 1 base and 0 bases, there was a span of 7 bases. The CDR3 DNA follows: TGCGCCAGCAGCTTGTGGCAGATGAACACTGAAGCTTTCTTT. It translates to CASSLWQMNTEAFF.

The rearrangement links TRBV5-1 to TRBJ1-1; the D is unclear. Trimming left V 0 bases short and J 5 bases short, with 14 bases between. This CDR3 is 15 amino acids long. Per the germline V gene, CDR1 is SGHRS and CDR2 is YFSETQ. The CDR3 protein is CASSLVPGRGTEAFF. CDR3 sequence (DNA): TGCGCCAGCAGCTTGGTTCCGGGGAGAGGGACTGAAGCTTTCTTT. The complete variable domain, with remaining parts taken from reference TRBV5-1 and TRBJ1-1, reads KAGVTQTPRYLIKTRGQQVTLSCSPISGHRSVSWYQQTPGQGLQFLFEYFSETQRNKGNFPGRFSGRQFSNSRSEMNVSTLELGDSALYLCASSLVPGRGTEAFFGQGTRLTVV.

The rearrangement uses TRBV24-1 and TRBJ2-1, with D tentatively TRBD2 (6 bases). Germline V gene lookup returns CDR1 KGHDR and CDR2 SFDVKD. The CDR3 totals 15 residues. V was trimmed by 10 bases and J by 8 bases, leaving 23 bases between them. CDR3 amino acids: CATSPTGGLYDEQFF. DNA for the CDR3: TGTGCCACGAGCCCGACCGGGGGTTTATACGATGAGCAGTTCTTC.

The chain links TRBV10-2 to TRBJ2-2, with 14 bases identical to TRBD2. Germline V CDR1 and CDR2: WSHSY, SAAADI. The CDR3 extends over 16 amino acids. Trimming at V came to 6 bases and at J to 3 bases, leaving 3 bases not matched to a gene. The CDR3 sequence: CASRGLAGGYTGELFF. The CDR3 bases are TGCGCCAGCAGAGGACTAGCGGGGGGTTACACCGGGGAGCTGTTTTTT.

This chain uses TRBV4-2 with TRBJ1-2; D is perhaps TRBD1 (6 bases). Trimming took off 1 base at V and 0 bases at J, with 12 bases between the two ends. Germline V CDR1 and CDR2: LGHNA, YNFKEQ. The CDR3 is 16 residues long. CDR3 nucleotides: TGTGCCAGCAGCCAAGGATATGGACAGTCTAACTATGGCTACACCTTC. Translation: CASSQGYGQSNYGYTF.

The J gene is TRBJ2-1, the V gene TRBV6-2 or TRBV6-3; D call uncertain. The V and J ends lost 5 bases and 8 bases respectively, with 7 bases between them. Germline lookup yields CDR1 MNHEY and CDR2 SVGEGT. The CDR3 loop spans 11 amino acids. CDR3 DNA: TGTGCCAGCAGTGACTTAGATGAGCAGTTCTTC. This encodes CASSDLDEQFF.

The gene calls are TRBV5-1 and TRBJ1-2, with D maybe TRBD1 (5 bases). The germline CDR1 and CDR2 sequences are SGHRS and YFSETQ. V dropped 0 bases and J dropped 5 bases, with 5 bases sitting between them. The CDR3 is 12 residues long. The CDR3 bases are TGCGCCAGCAGCTTGGAGGGGTATGGCTACACCTTC. Its protein is CASSLEGYGYTF.

This rearrangement joins TRBV5-5 to TRBJ1-2; no reliable D call. The CDR3 runs 15 residues. V was clipped by 4 bases and J by 2 bases, with 15 bases between them. The germline V gene has CDR1 SGHKS and CDR2 YYEKEE (reference sequence). The CDR3 nucleotides are TGTGCCAGCAGCCCTACGGGAATGGGGAACTATGGCTACACCTTC. This codes for CASSPTGMGNYGYTF. Together with reference TRBV5-5 and TRBJ1-2, the CDR3 gives the full variable domain: DAGVTQSPTHLIKTRGQQVTLRCSPISGHKSVSWYQQVLGQGPQFIFQYYEKEERGRGNFPDRFSARQFPNYSSELNVNALLLGDSALYLCASSPTGMGNYGYTFGSGTRLTVV.

The chain joins TRBV4-1 to TRBJ2-3, with 8 bases that match TRBD2. The germline gives CDR1 MGHRA, CDR2 YSYEKL. V trimming: 1 base; J trimming: 6 bases; junction bases outside the gene matches: 12. CDR3 length equals 17 residues. The CDR3 sequence is CASSQVRWRGATDTQYF. In DNA form, the CDR3 reads TGCGCCAGCAGCCAAGTCCGTTGGCGGGGGGCCACGGATACGCAGTATTTT.

The rearrangement joins TRBV3-1 (or the pseudogene TRBV3-2) to TRBJ2-7; 14 bases line up with TRBD2. Germline values: CDR1 LGHDT, CDR2 YNNKEL (reference sequence). V gave up 3 bases and J gave up 9 bases; unmatched junction bases: 19. This CDR3 has 19 residues. CDR3 sequence: CASSQAASGLAGAPTGQYF. The CDR3 DNA is TGTGCCAGCAGCCAGGCCGCTTCGGGACTAGCGGGGGCCCCTACGGGGCAGTACTTC.